The entry below describes one T cell receptor (beta chain). The antigen is unknown. One base away lies a much larger clone, so this may be a sequencing read error. The data originate from a study of shared clonotypes between healthy human individuals. Profiled with immunoSEQ multiplex PCR; TCRdb holds only in-frame clones, not every one. Of 850,000 to 1,100,000 clones detected, approximately 77% appear once; the ten largest clones hold roughly 0.82%. Memory CD4+ cells were the fraction left after CD45RA+ naive selection. Trimming removed 4 bases from V and 0 bases from J; junction bases left unmatched: 4. Germline V CDR1 and CDR2: MNHEY, SVGAGI. The CDR3 sequence is 15 residues long. Study-wide findings and caveats: What limited the represented genetic and exposure-history diversity was the small number of donors. Relative to their counterparts shared across all four donors, non-shared clonotypes exhibited diminished generation probabilities.

This sequence was found in a man aged 18 to 30 in good health. Some clones in this sample may be carry-over from other donors' samples. The V gene is TRBV6-5, the J gene TRBJ2-7; 9 bases match TRBD1. Sequenced input: memory CD4+ T cells from PBMCs. The sample's subset: CD45RA-negative fraction. For the CDR3, the DNA is TGTGCCAGCAGTTCCGGGACAGGGAGCTCCTACGAGCAGTACTTC. Its translation is CASSSGTGSSYEQYF.